This paragraph covers one T cell receptor beta chain sequence. Its antigen remains unknown. This entry is derived from a study of cytomegalovirus exposure and HLA in healthy donors. Study-level points and caveats: Researchers reported in a later analysis that a missense DCLRE1C variant was tied to TCR beta V- and J-gene trimming.

The germline CDR1 and CDR2 sequences are SEHNR and FQNEAQ (reference sequence). V shed 7 bases and J shed 5 bases, with 14 bases lying between them. CDR3 length: 13 residues. PCR involved 60 Vbeta and 13 Jbeta primers. Repertoires were generated with immunoSEQ multiplex PCR, while TCRdb's copy carries only in-frame clones and drops some. The table includes some 220,000 clones, approximately 82% detected once. Though nominally healthy at sampling, donors likely had unrecorded immune exposures. The TCR was taken from a woman aged 40-49 years in good health and CMV-seronegative. This chain uses TRBV7-9 with TRBJ1-2; tentatively, D is TRBD1 (6 bases). Sequenced sample: PBMCs. The DNA of the CDR3 is TGTGCCAGCAACCAAGGGGGATCATATGGCTACACCTTC. It encodes CASNQGGSYGYTF.